One and the same sample provided the 8 T cell receptor beta chains below, sequenced in a study of Ad26.COV2.S vaccination and SARS-CoV-2 variants. Treatment reported: roughly 19 received Ad26.COV2.S at low or high dose, single or two shots; about five received placebo; per-sample allocation not given. Sampling took place 63 days after the first vaccine or placebo injection. Generated by immunoSEQ multiplex PCR, the TCRdb table keeps only in-frame clones and is missing some. The data hold some 480,000 clones, with around nine tenths observed a single time. The sequencing used peripheral blood, collected in a trial of Ad26.COV2.S vaccine versus placebo. The receptors derive from a person aged 18-65 years who received the Ad26.COV2.S COVID-19 vaccine or a placebo.

The V gene is TRBV7-8, the J gene TRBJ1-3; 7 bases align to TRBD1. The CDR3 totals 16 residues. The V gene end was trimmed by 4 bases and the J gene end by 3 bases; junction bases not matched to a gene: 9. Germline values: CDR1 SGHVS, CDR2 FQNEAQ. CDR3 sequence: CASSSPGTADGNTIYF. The CDR3 bases are TGTGCCAGCAGCTCTCCCGGGACAGCCGATGGAAACACCATATATTTT. Using reference TRBV7-8 and TRBJ1-3 for the parts outside the CDR3, the full variable domain is GAGVSQSPRYKVAKRGQDVALRCDPISGHVSLFWYQQALGQGPEFLTYFQNEAQLDKSGLPSDRFFAERPEGSVSTLKIQRTQQEDSAVYLCASSSPGTADGNTIYFGEGSWLTVV.

The chain employs TRBV5-1 and TRBJ2-7; a weak D match, TRBD1 (6 bases). This CDR3 is built from 14 residues. Germline values: CDR1 SGHRS, CDR2 YFSETQ. V lost 2 bases, J lost 9 bases, and 18 bases lay in between. The CDR3 loop reads CASSFGGQNMVQYF. The CDR3, as DNA: TGCGCCAGCAGCTTCGGAGGACAGAACATGGTGCAGTACTTC.

This chain connects TRBV5-1 to TRBJ2-7, with no clear D. This CDR3 spans 12 amino acids. V was cut by 5 bases and J by 4 bases, with 10 bases left in between. CDR1 and CDR2 from the germline V gene are SGHRS and YFSETQ. The CDR3 DNA sequence: TGCGCCAGCAGGGAGCAGACGTACGAGCAGTACTTC. This gives the protein CASREQTYEQYF.

The CDR3 region is CASSQESANYGYTF. The CDR3, as DNA: TGCGCCAGCAGCCAGGAGTCGGCTAACTATGGCTACACCTTC. The rearrangement uses TRBV4-3 and TRBJ1-2, with D hard to call. Germline V CDR1 and CDR2: LGHNA, YSLEER. The CDR3 has 14 residues. Trimming cost V 3 bases and J 0 bases, with 8 bases left between them.

V is TRBV4-2 and J is TRBJ2-3, with D hard to call. CDR1 and CDR2 (germline): LGHNA, YNFKEQ. This CDR3 contains 14 residues. V gave up 6 bases and J gave up 0 bases, with 10 bases separating them. Here the CDR3 reads CASRPGSSTDTQYF. DNA for the CDR3: TGTGCCAGCAGACCCGGATCTAGCACAGATACGCAGTATTTT.

J is TRBJ2-2 and V is TRBV4-2; D uncertain. V lost 3 bases to trimming and J lost 4 bases, with 3 bases between them. Germline V lookup: CDR1 LGHNA, CDR2 YNFKEQ. The CDR3 extends over 12 amino acids. CDR3 nucleotide sequence: TGTGCCAGCAGCCATCCCACCGGGGAGCTGTTTTTT. This codes for CASSHPTGELFF.

This clone came up a few times. The chain carries TRBV10-3 and TRBJ1-2, with D possibly TRBD1 on 6 matching bases. CDR1 is ENHRY, CDR2 SYGVKD, per germline. The CDR3 length is 16 residues. The ends were cut back, 6 bases at V and 3 bases at J, with 20 bases in the middle. In nucleotides, the CDR3 is TGTGCCATCAGCCAGGGGACCTTAGGGGTTCACTATGGCTACACCTTC. Protein sequence: CAISQGTLGVHYGYTF.

The rearrangement links TRBV29-1 to TRBJ1-2; the D is unclear. Per the germline V gene, CDR1 is SQVTM and CDR2 is ANQGSEA. The CDR3 extends over 11 amino acids. The V and J ends lost 0 bases and 8 bases respectively, with 7 bases between them. Written as DNA, the CDR3 is TGCAGCGTTGAAGATCACGGGGGCTACACCTTC. This gives the protein CSVEDHGGYTF.